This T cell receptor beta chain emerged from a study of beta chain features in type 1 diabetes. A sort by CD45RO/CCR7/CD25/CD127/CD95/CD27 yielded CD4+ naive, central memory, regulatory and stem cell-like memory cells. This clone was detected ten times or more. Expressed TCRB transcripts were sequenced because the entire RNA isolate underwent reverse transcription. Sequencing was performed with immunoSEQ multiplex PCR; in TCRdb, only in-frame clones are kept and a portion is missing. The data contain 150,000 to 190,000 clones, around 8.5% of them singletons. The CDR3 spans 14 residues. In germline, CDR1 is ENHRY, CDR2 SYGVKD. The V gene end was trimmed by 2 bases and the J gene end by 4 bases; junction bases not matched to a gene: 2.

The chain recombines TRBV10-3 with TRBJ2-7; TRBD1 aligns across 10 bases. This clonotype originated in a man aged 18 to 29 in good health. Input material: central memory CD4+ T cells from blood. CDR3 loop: CAISEGDRGYEQYF. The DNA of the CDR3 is TGTGCCATCAGTGAGGGGGACAGGGGTTACGAGCAGTACTTC.